What follows is one T cell receptor (beta chain) and its context. Antigen unknown. Germline V gene sequence: CDR1 LGHNA, CDR2 YSLEER. The CDR3 loop spans 15 amino acids. V was shortened by 0 bases and J by 0 bases, with 8 bases between the two germline ends. Clones were sequenced by immunoSEQ multiplex PCR, and TCRdb holds only the in-frame ones, with some missing. Found here are 110,000 or so clones, 82% of them singletons; the top ten hold around 5.1%. This record belongs to a study of T cell responses to AZD1222 COVID-19 vaccine. Points from the study as a whole: Clonal diversity was possibly underestimated, and white British individuals and females predominated among donors. Spike-wide coverage was observed for vaccine-associated CD4 TCRs, with dominant responses at 160-218 and 743-854. After the peak T cell response, and only then, were repertoires sampled.

This sequence originates from an adult in good health. The chain uses TRBV4-3 and TRBJ1-2; D call uncertain. The material sequenced was peripheral blood, taken on day 0 of AZD1222 vaccination. The CDR3 DNA sequence: TGCGCCAGCAGCCAAGACTTGAACTCTAACTATGGCTACACCTTC. Protein: CASSQDLNSNYGYTF.